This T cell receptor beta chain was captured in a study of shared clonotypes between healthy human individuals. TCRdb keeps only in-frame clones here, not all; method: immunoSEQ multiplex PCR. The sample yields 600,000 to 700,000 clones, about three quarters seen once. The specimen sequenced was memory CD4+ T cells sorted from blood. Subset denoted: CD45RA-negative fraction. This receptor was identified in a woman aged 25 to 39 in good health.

As DNA, the CDR3 is TGTGCCAGTAGTATTATTGAGAACACTGAAGCTTTCTTT. Encoded protein: CASSIIENTEAFF. The chain uses TRBV19 and TRBJ1-1; D call uncertain. The V gene's germline CDR1 is LNHDA and CDR2 SQIVND (reference sequence). CDR3 length: 13 amino acids. V dropped 3 bases and J dropped 1 base, with 6 bases sitting between them.